This TCR beta chain stems from a study of human T cells and chemical hapten exposure. Study at large: After 6 days, upper back 0.01% DPC patch tests were scored.

Indicated time point: patch test 3, about 24 weeks after DPC sensitization. Treatment of the sample: therapeutic diphenylcyclopropenone sensitization with weekly scalp DPC. Whole-study findings and limits: With DPC sensitization, TCRs exceeding 1 in 1000 frequency showed no change.

Germline values: CDR1 MNHEY, CDR2 SVGAGI. Trimming removed 2 bases at V and 1 base at J, with 5 bases between. The CDR3 covers 13 residues. Separate cDNA molecules received unique molecular identifiers, which the library attached to them. MiXCR, run by TCRdb on the RACE reads, gives a single entry per CDR3 protein. The data hold 190,000 or so distinct CDR3 sequences, with 24% observed a single time. This clonotype was observed a few times. What it binds is unknown. Sequencing used whole blood, obtained in connection with sensitization to the hapten diphenylcyclopropenone (DPC). The chain links TRBV6-5 to TRBJ1-1; D unclear. This receptor was identified in a woman aged 40 to 49 with alopecia areata. Some clones in this sample may be carry-over from other donors' samples. In nucleotides, the CDR3 is TGTGCCAGCAGTTACGGCCCGAACACTGAAGCTTTCTTT. It specifies CASSYGPNTEAFF.